This entry lists 20 T cell receptor beta chains sequenced from one sample in a study of blood T cell repertoires in COVID-19. Some clones are missing from TCRdb's copy, which holds only in-frame ones; the method was immunoSEQ multiplex PCR. The sample carries about 200,000 clones, 86% recorded once. Sequencing was carried out using PBMCs or T cells enriched from blood (not recorded which). The receptor set was obtained from a woman between 25 and 40 years old who had been exposed to COVID-19.

The chain has TRBV19 and TRBJ1-1, with TRBD1 identical over 7 bases. This CDR3 region has 13 residues. The V gene end was trimmed by 5 bases and the J gene end by 4 bases; junction bases not matched to a gene: 4. Germline CDR1 and CDR2: LNHDA and SQIVND (reference sequence). The CDR3 spells CASSEGAGTEAFF. Written as DNA, the CDR3 is TGTGCCAGTAGTGAGGGGGCTGGCACTGAAGCTTTCTTT. Full variable domain (outside the CDR3, taken from reference TRBV19 and TRBJ1-1): DGGITQSPKYLFRKEGQNVTLSCEQNLNHDAMYWYRQDPGQGLRLIYYSQIVNDFQKGDIAEGYSVSREKKESFPLTVTSAQKNPTAFYLCASSEGAGTEAFFGQGTRLTVV.

The chain links TRBV18 to TRBJ2-7; D perhaps matches TRBD1 (5 bases). Trimming stripped 0 bases from V and 3 bases from J, with 12 bases between. CDR3 size: 15 residues. CDR1 KGHSH and CDR2 LQKENI come from the germline V gene. The CDR3: CASSPPGDLGYEQYF. The CDR3 DNA is TGTGCCAGCTCACCACCAGGGGATCTGGGCTACGAGCAGTACTTC. Drawing the rest from reference TRBV18 and TRBJ2-7, the complete variable domain is NAGVMQNPRHLVRRRGQEARLRCSPMKGHSHVYWYRQLPEEGLKFMVYLQKENIIDESGMPKERFSAEFPKEGPSILRIQQVVRGDSAAYFCASSPPGDLGYEQYFGPGTRLTVT.

The CDR3 sequence: CASSVFGGGGSPLHF. CDR3 nucleotide sequence: TGTGCCAGCAGCGTTTTCGGAGGGGGCGGTTCACCCCTCCACTTT. The rearrangement links TRBV9 to TRBJ1-6; 7 bases line up with TRBD1. Germline CDR1 is SGDLS and CDR2 is YYNGEE. The CDR3 runs to 15 residues. With 2 bases clipped from V and 9 bases from J, the junction kept 8 bases outside the gene matches. The full variable domain, its missing parts supplied by reference TRBV9 and TRBJ1-6, is DSGVTQTPKHLITATGQRVTLRCSPRSGDLSVYWYQQSLDQGLQFLIQYYNGEERAKGNILERFSAQQFPDLHSELNLSSLELGDSALYFCASSVFGGGGSPLHFGNGTRLTVT.

This clone was seen only once. The V call is TRBV19, the J call TRBJ1-5, with 9 bases aligning to TRBD1. V lost 8 bases to trimming and J lost 2 bases; unmatched junction nucleotides: 10. The germline CDR1 and CDR2 sequences are LNHDA and SQIVND (reference sequence). The CDR3 runs 16 residues. This CDR3 is CASGTGLGLGNQPQHF. The CDR3 DNA reads as TGTGCCAGTGGGACAGGGTTGGGGTTAGGCAATCAGCCCCAGCATTTT.

The J gene is TRBJ1-2, the V gene TRBV25-1; TRBD1 matches at 8 bases. This CDR3 comprises 13 residues. Unmatched junction bases numbered 5, after V lost 4 bases and J lost 7 bases. Germline CDR1 reads MGHDK; CDR2 reads SYGVNS. The CDR3, as DNA: TGTGCCAGCAGTGGGACAGGGCAGTCTGGCTACACCTTC. Its protein is CASSGTGQSGYTF.

This clone occurred a few times. The rearrangement uses TRBV7-2 and TRBJ1-1; 7 bases agree with TRBD1. There are 14 residues in the CDR3. V shed 6 bases and J 1 base; nucleotides not matched to a gene: 5. Germline V gene lookup returns CDR1 SGHTA and CDR2 FQGNSA. The CDR3 DNA reads TGTGCCAGCAGTCGACAGGGCCCGAACACTGAAGCTTTCTTT. This encodes CASSRQGPNTEAFF. Supplemented by reference TRBV7-2 and TRBJ1-1, the full variable domain reads GAGVSQSPSNKVTEKGKDVELRCDPISGHTALYWYRQSLGQGLEFLIYFQGNSAPDKSGLPSDRFSAERTGGSVSTLTIQRTQQEDSAVYLCASSRQGPNTEAFFGQGTRLTVV.

The gene calls are TRBV5-1 and TRBJ1-2; no clear D. Germline V lookup: CDR1 SGHRS, CDR2 YFSETQ. V was cut by 4 bases and J by 5 bases, with 12 bases left in between. This CDR3 is built from 13 residues. The CDR3 DNA is TGCGCCAGCAGCCCCCGACAAGATTATGGCTACACCTTC. This translates into CASSPRQDYGYTF.

This clone appeared once. V gene TRBV6-2 or TRBV6-3 combines with J gene TRBJ2-7; D perhaps matches TRBD1 (6 bases). Germline assignment: CDR1 MNHEY and CDR2 SVGEGT. Deletions cut 3 bases from V and 7 bases from J, with 19 bases between. The CDR3 covers 15 residues. Here the CDR3 reads CASSYLGTLVGEQYF. CDR3 DNA sequence: TGTGCCAGCAGTTATCTTGGGACACTGGTCGGGGAGCAGTACTTC.

A single count supports this clone. J is TRBJ2-5 and V is TRBV12-3 or TRBV12-4, with 9 bases identical to TRBD2. With 6 bases clipped from V and 5 bases from J, the junction kept 1 base outside the gene matches. There are 12 residues in the CDR3. This CDR3 reads CASRRGGETQYF. CDR3 bases: TGTGCCAGCAGGCGGGGGGGGGAGACCCAGTACTTC.

The rearrangement uses TRBV19 and TRBJ2-7; D uncertain. The CDR3 length is 13 residues. Germline loops: CDR1 LNHDA, CDR2 SQIVND (reference sequence). Trimming stripped 5 bases from V and 4 bases from J, with 12 bases between. Here the CDR3 reads CASSSLIAYEQYF. The DNA of the CDR3 is TGTGCCAGTAGTTCCCTCATAGCTTACGAGCAGTACTTC.

The chain links TRBV21-1 to TRBJ2-3; TRBD1, the D gene given by the table, was not confirmed from the DNA. TRBV21-1 is a known pseudogene. CDR3 length: 18 residues. In nucleotides, the CDR3 is TGTGCCAGCACCAAAAGGGGTATTATATTGTCTAGCACAGATACGCAGTATTTT. Protein: CASTKRGIILSSTDTQYF.

The gene calls are TRBV5-8 and TRBJ1-1, with TRBD1 identical over 11 bases. V lost 6 bases, J lost 4 bases, and 8 bases stayed unmatched. Germline CDR1 SGHTS, CDR2 YDEGEE. The CDR3 is 15 amino acids. The CDR3 DNA reads TGTGCCAGCAACCCGGGACAGGGGGGCAGCACTGAAGCTTTCTTT. Translating gives CASNPGQGGSTEAFF.

V is TRBV10-3 and J is TRBJ1-1; 8 nucleotides align to TRBD1. V was clipped by 0 bases and J by 5 bases; unmatched bases: 11. This CDR3 has 17 amino acids. CDR1 and CDR2 from the germline V gene are ENHRY and SYGVKD. The CDR3 DNA reads as TGTGCCATCAGTGAGTCGACTCCTGGTCAGGGGGCGACTGAAGCTTTCTTT. Translated, it gives CAISESTPGQGATEAFF.

This sequence joins TRBV14 and TRBJ2-7; D possibly corresponds to TRBD2 (5 bases). Looked up from germline, CDR1 is SGHDN and CDR2 is FVKESK. Trimming stripped 4 bases from V and 2 bases from J, with 18 bases between. The CDR3 contains 16 residues. The CDR3 DNA follows: TGTGCCAGCAGCCTCACCCTAGGGAGCTTGGCCTACGAGCAGTACTTC. It translates to CASSLTLGSLAYEQYF. Filled out from reference TRBV14 and TRBJ2-7, the complete variable domain reads EAGVTQFPSHSVIEKGQTVTLRCDPISGHDNLYWYRRVMGKEIKFLLHFVKESKQDESGMPNNRFLAERTGGTYSTLKVQPAELEDSGVYFCASSLTLGSLAYEQYFGPGTRLTVT.

The rearrangement joins TRBV5-3 to TRBJ1-1; the D is unclear. TRBV5-3 belongs to the ORF category, with a function that is uncertain. Trimming left V 1 base short and J 0 bases short, with 13 bases between. The CDR3 is 16 residues long. The CDR3 loop reads CARSLSVGGMNTEAFF. CDR3 bases: TGTGCCAGAAGCTTGTCAGTCGGCGGTATGAACACTGAAGCTTTCTTT.

The chain couples TRBV19 to TRBJ1-5; the match to TRBD1 covers 7 bases. Germline V lookup: CDR1 LNHDA, CDR2 SQIVND (reference sequence). The ends lost 5 bases at V and 6 bases at J; junction bases unmatched: 7. The CDR3 loop spans 14 amino acids. The CDR3 sequence is CASSVTGSGQPQHF. As DNA, the CDR3 is TGTGCCAGTAGTGTGACAGGGAGTGGTCAGCCCCAGCATTTT. Full variable domain (remainder filled in from reference TRBV19 and TRBJ1-5): DGGITQSPKYLFRKEGQNVTLSCEQNLNHDAMYWYRQDPGQGLRLIYYSQIVNDFQKGDIAEGYSVSREKKESFPLTVTSAQKNPTAFYLCASSVTGSGQPQHFGDGTRLSIL.

The rearrangement uses TRBV5-6 and TRBJ1-3; a weak D match, TRBD1 (6 bases). Germline V CDR1 and CDR2: SGHDT, YYEEEE. Trimming left V 7 bases short and J 0 bases short, with 14 bases between. The CDR3 totals 15 residues. CDR3 sequence: CASGSWGLSGNTIYF. CDR3 coding DNA: TGTGCCAGCGGATCTTGGGGGCTCTCTGGAAACACCATATATTTT.

V gene TRBV27 combines with J gene TRBJ1-4, with 8 bases fitting TRBD1. V lost 6 bases to trimming and J lost 8 bases; unmatched junction nucleotides: 14. The germline V gene encodes CDR1 MNHEY and CDR2 SMNVEV (reference sequence). The CDR3 extends over 16 amino acids. The chain's CDR3 is CASRRAGGLKGEKLFF. CDR3 nucleotide sequence: TGTGCCAGCAGGAGGGCAGGGGGCCTAAAGGGGGAAAAACTGTTTTTT.

The genes are TRBV5-6 and TRBJ2-7; a weak D match, TRBD2 (5 bases). Trimming shortened V by 2 bases and J by 4 bases, and 13 bases separated the two germline ends. Germline CDR1 and CDR2: SGHDT and YYEEEE. This CDR3 region has 14 residues. In DNA form, the CDR3 reads TGTGCCAGCAGCTTACGGCACAGCGGATACGAGCAGTACTTC. It codes for CASSLRHSGYEQYF.

The rearrangement uses TRBV2 and TRBJ1-2; D gene ambiguous. V lost 3 bases to trimming and J lost 4 bases, with 12 bases between them. The length of the CDR3 is 14 residues. The V gene's germline CDR1 is SNHLY and CDR2 FYNNEI. The CDR3 DNA reads TGTGCCAGCAGTGAGGCGGGGTTTGGCTATGGCTACACCTTC. Translating it yields CASSEAGFGYGYTF.